These 13 T cell receptor beta chains originate from one sample sequenced in a study of cytomegalovirus exposure and HLA in healthy donors. PCR involved 60 Vbeta and 13 Jbeta primers. The repertoire was sequenced with immunoSEQ multiplex PCR; TCRdb's copy has only in-frame clones and lacks some. The table lists more than 110,000 clones, around 70% of them singletons. The sample comprised PBMCs. The receptors stem from a woman aged 25 to 45 in good health and CMV-seronegative.

The chain has TRBV27 and TRBJ1-3, with D perhaps matching TRBD1 (6 bases). Germline values: CDR1 MNHEY, CDR2 SMNVEV (reference sequence). CDR3 length: 17 residues. The V gene lost 6 bases and the J gene lost 1 base, with 19 bases spanning the gap. The CDR3: CASSKTGSVWSGNTIYF. The CDR3 DNA sequence: TGTGCCAGCAGCAAAACAGGGTCCGTTTGGTCTGGAAACACCATATATTTT.

The sample holds one count of this clone. This chain links TRBV6-5 with TRBJ1-6; 9 nucleotides line up with TRBD1. J lost 2 bases, V lost 4 bases, and 3 bases had no gene match. Per germline, CDR1 MNHEY and CDR2 SVGAGI. This CDR3 has 16 amino acids. CDR3 amino acids: CASSSQGAAYNSPLHF. The CDR3, as DNA: TGTGCCAGCAGTTCACAGGGGGCTGCCTATAATTCACCCCTCCACTTT.

The V gene is TRBV21-1, the J gene TRBJ1-2; TRBD1 is the table's D call, not checked against the DNA. TRBV21-1 represents a pseudogene. This CDR3 has 18 amino acids. Written as DNA, the CDR3 is TGTGCCAGCAGCAAAGAAGAGAGACAGGGGGCTTCTAACTATGGCTACACCTTC. Translation: CASSKEERQGASNYGYTF.

The V and J genes are TRBV5-1 and TRBJ2-3; D is unresolved. V was trimmed by 3 bases and J by 0 bases, leaving 14 bases between them. This CDR3 region has 16 residues. Germline-derived CDR1 and CDR2 are SGHRS and YFSETQ. CDR3 in amino acids: CASSSVAVISTDTQYF. As DNA, the CDR3 is TGCGCCAGCAGCTCGGTCGCTGTGATTAGCACAGATACGCAGTATTTT.

The V gene is TRBV2, the J gene TRBJ1-2, with 9 bases aligning to TRBD1. V lost 10 bases and J lost 7; bases outside the gene matches: 10. CDR1 SNHLY and CDR2 FYNNEI come from the germline V gene. The CDR3 totals 13 residues. Written as DNA, the CDR3 is TGTGCCAACAGACTTACAGGGGGCGGTGGCTACACCTTC. Amino acid sequence: CANRLTGGGGYTF.

The J gene is TRBJ1-6, the V gene TRBV5-1, with a weak D call TRBD1 (6 bases). V lost 4 bases to trimming and J lost 11 bases, with 16 bases between them. The V gene's germline CDR1 is SGHRS and CDR2 YFSETQ. The CDR3 has 14 residues. The CDR3 protein is CASSVPTGQTPLHF. CDR3 nucleotides: TGCGCCAGCAGCGTCCCGACAGGACAGACACCCCTCCACTTT.

The chain combines TRBV5-4 with TRBJ1-4; D remains ambiguous. Germline CDR1 reads SGHNT; CDR2 reads YYREEE (reference sequence). Trimming removed 2 bases at V and 3 bases at J, with 8 bases between. This CDR3 has 14 residues. CDR3 sequence reads: CASSLSLSNEKLFF. DNA of the CDR3: TGTGCCAGCAGCTTATCTTTGTCTAATGAAAAACTGTTTTTT. The variable domain in full, completed from reference TRBV5-4 and TRBJ1-4, reads ETGVTQSPTHLIKTRGQQVTLRCSSQSGHNTVSWYQQALGQGPQFIFQYYREEENGRGNFPPRFSGLQFPNYSSELNVNALELDDSALYLCASSLSLSNEKLFFGSGTQLSVL.

This rearrangement joins TRBV7-9 to TRBJ2-4, with D maybe TRBD2 (6 bases). The ends were cut back, 0 bases at V and 6 bases at J, with 15 bases in the middle. The CDR3 is made up of 16 amino acids. Looked up from germline, CDR1 is SEHNR and CDR2 is FQNEAQ (reference sequence). For the CDR3, the DNA is TGTGCCAGCAGCTTAGCTCTGAGCGGGCAGGGAAACATTCAGTACTTC. This codes for CASSLALSGQGNIQYF.

The CDR3 nucleotides are TGTGCCAGCAGTACTACAGGGGTGGGCTCTGGGGCCAACGTCCTGACTTTC. Amino acids: CASSTTGVGSGANVLTF. The chain has TRBV2 and TRBJ2-6, with 7 bases lining up with TRBD1. Trimming at V came to 5 bases and at J to 0 bases, leaving 7 bases not matched to a gene. The CDR3 runs to 17 residues. Germline CDR1 reads SNHLY; CDR2 reads FYNNEI.

The rearrangement joins TRBV7-3 to TRBJ2-1; D may be TRBD2 (6 bases). Trimming stripped 8 bases from V and 3 bases from J, with 14 bases between. Germline CDR1 reads SGHTA; CDR2 reads FQGTGA. The CDR3 sequence is 14 residues long. The CDR3: CASGLGGIYNEQFF. DNA of the CDR3: TGTGCCAGCGGCCTTGGAGGGATCTACAATGAGCAGTTCTTC. Looking up the rest from reference TRBV7-3 and TRBJ2-1 gives the full variable domain: GAGVSQTPSNKVTEKGKYVELRCDPISGHTALYWYRQSLGQGPEFLIYFQGTGAADDSGLPNDRFFAVRPEGSVSTLKIQRTERGDSAVYLCASGLGGIYNEQFFGPGTRLTVL.

This sequence joins TRBV7-2 and TRBJ2-2; 9 bases are shared with TRBD1. V gave up 3 bases and J gave up 6 bases; unmatched junction bases: 11. The CDR3 runs to 17 residues. Germline values: CDR1 SGHTA, CDR2 FQGNSA. The CDR3 protein is CASSLWVGQGSPGELFF. As DNA, the CDR3 is TGTGCCAGCAGCTTGTGGGTGGGACAGGGTTCTCCCGGGGAGCTGTTTTTT.

This chain connects TRBV20-1 to TRBJ2-7; TRBD1 agrees at 9 bases. CDR3 length: 11 residues. Germline V gene lookup returns CDR1 DFQATT and CDR2 SNEGSKA (reference sequence). After removal of 6 bases from V and 6 bases from J, the junction contained 3 bases not matched to a gene. The CDR3 protein is CSARTGVEQYF. In nucleotides, the CDR3 is TGCAGTGCCAGGACAGGGGTCGAGCAGTACTTC.

The chain employs TRBV7-2 and TRBJ1-3; 9 nucleotides match TRBD1. CDR1 and CDR2 (germline): SGHTA, FQGNSA. V was pared by 5 bases and J by 1 base, with 12 bases of the junction left unmatched. The CDR3 is made up of 18 amino acids. CDR3 in DNA: TGTGCCAGCAGCCCACAGGGGGCGGTGGGCTATTCTGGAAACACCATATATTTT. Translated: CASSPQGAVGYSGNTIYF.